This TCR beta chain came from a study of blood T cell repertoires in COVID-19. Study-wide background: Samples representing acute and convalescent COVID-19 were sourced from the United States, Italy and Spain. In each case, the material was cDNA or gDNA derived from T cells, B-cell-depleted T cells, or PBMCs.

Per the original data handling: Estimated nucleated cell counts came from reference gene primer amplification. Some clones are missing from TCRdb's copy, which holds only in-frame ones; the method was immunoSEQ multiplex PCR. From that table come the V and J calls and clone size; the DNA was used to work out D and trimming. The repertoire holds roughly 150,000 clones, with more than 65% as singletons. Germline-derived CDR1 and CDR2 are KGHDR and SFDVKD. The CDR3 length is 14 residues. Trimming stripped 7 bases from V and 4 bases from J, with 15 bases between. The sequencing input was peripheral blood. This clonotype was sampled from a man aged 65 to 85 with active or convalescent COVID-19. The V and J genes are TRBV24-1 and TRBJ2-5, with D possibly being TRBD2 (5 bases). This chain's CDR3 is CATSGRGSPETQYF. CDR3 nucleotide sequence: TGTGCCACCAGCGGTCGAGGGTCCCCAGAGACCCAGTACTTC.